These 21 T cell receptor beta chains share one sample of origin, sequenced in a study of cytomegalovirus exposure and HLA in healthy donors. TCRdb's table, derived via immunoSEQ multiplex PCR, lists solely in-frame clones and lacks some. The sample has about 98,000 clones; more than 75% are singletons. Source material: PBMCs. Every receptor here comes from a man aged 18 to 35 in good health and CMV-seropositive.

This sequence joins TRBV14 and TRBJ1-3; D uncertain. Trimming removed 1 base from V and 0 bases from J, with 4 bases in between. CDR1 is SGHDN and CDR2 is FVKESK in the germline V gene. This CDR3 comprises 14 residues. The CDR3 DNA follows: TGTGCCAGCAGCCAAGCCAACTCTGGAAACACCATATATTTT. This translates into CASSQANSGNTIYF. Supplemented by reference TRBV14 and TRBJ1-3, the full variable domain reads EAGVTQFPSHSVIEKGQTVTLRCDPISGHDNLYWYRRVMGKEIKFLLHFVKESKQDESGMPNNRFLAERTGGTYSTLKVQPAELEDSGVYFCASSQANSGNTIYFGEGSWLTVV.

The chain employs TRBV7-2 and TRBJ1-6; TRBD1 aligns across 8 bases. The CDR3 runs to 16 residues. The germline CDR1 and CDR2 sequences are SGHTA and FQGNSA. The junction had 13 bases not matched to a gene; V was cut back by 5 bases and J by 10 bases. The CDR3 loop is CASSPGQGGSKSPLHF. For the CDR3, the DNA is TGTGCCAGCAGCCCAGGACAGGGAGGTTCCAAATCACCCCTCCACTTT.

This clone was recorded only once. The chain joins TRBV7-8 to TRBJ1-2, with 10 bases that match TRBD1. J lost 4 bases, V lost 5 bases, and 4 bases had no gene match. The CDR3 length is 14 residues. The V gene's germline CDR1 is SGHVS and CDR2 FQNEAQ. The CDR3: CASSTGTGVYGYTF. Here the CDR3 DNA reads TGTGCCAGCAGCACCGGGACAGGGGTCTATGGCTACACCTTC.

The chain joins TRBV7-6 to TRBJ1-5; D not resolved. There are 15 residues in the CDR3. The germline CDR1 and CDR2 sequences are SGHVS and FNYEAQ. V was pared by 1 base and J by 4 bases, with 11 bases between. The CDR3 sequence: CASSLVSGLNQPQHF. CDR3 nucleotide sequence: TGTGCCAGCAGCTTAGTTTCCGGTCTAAATCAGCCCCAGCATTTT.

For the CDR3, the DNA is TGCGCCAGCAGCTTGCAACGCGGGAGTAGGGCAGATACGCAGTATTTT. This encodes CASSLQRGSRADTQYF. The rearrangement joins TRBV5-1 to TRBJ2-3; 7 bases agree with TRBD2. Germline-derived CDR1 and CDR2 are SGHRS and YFSETQ. This CDR3 has 16 residues. V lost 1 base and J lost 4; bases outside the gene matches: 9.

CDR3 protein: CASSTSGTGGTGELFF. The CDR3 bases are TGTGCCAGCTCGACCTCGGGGACAGGGGGAACCGGGGAGCTGTTTTTT. This chain connects TRBV6-6 to TRBJ2-2; 11 positions match TRBD1. V shed 8 bases and J 5 bases; nucleotides not matched to a gene: 10. CDR3 length: 16 residues. Germline lookup yields CDR1 MNHNY and CDR2 SVGAGI (reference sequence).

This chain joins TRBV5-6 and TRBJ1-5, with 9 bases lining up with TRBD1. The CDR3 covers 14 residues. Trimming removed 4 bases from V and 4 bases from J; junction bases left unmatched: 3. Germline values: CDR1 SGHDT, CDR2 YYEEEE. The CDR3 DNA is TGTGCCAGCAGCCCCGGACAGGGGAATCAGCCCCAGCATTTT. It translates to CASSPGQGNQPQHF.

The chain uses TRBV6-5 and TRBJ2-5, with TRBD1 identical over 7 bases. The CDR3 consists of 14 residues. J gave up 5 bases and V 6 bases, and 9 bases lay outside the gene matches. CDR1 and CDR2 (germline): MNHEY, SVGAGI. CDR3 residues: CASRPSRGRETQYF. CDR3 coding DNA: TGTGCCAGCAGACCCTCAAGGGGGCGGGAGACCCAGTACTTC.

V gene TRBV5-1 combines with J gene TRBJ2-2, with 8 bases identical to TRBD1. The V and J ends lost 2 bases and 5 bases, in that order; junction bases with no gene match: 8. This CDR3 has 16 amino acids. Germline CDR1 and CDR2: SGHRS and YFSETQ. This chain's CDR3 is CASSLLTGAPTGELFF. CDR3 nucleotide sequence: TGCGCCAGCAGCTTATTGACAGGGGCGCCAACCGGGGAGCTGTTTTTT.

The chain recombines TRBV18 with TRBJ2-5; 8 nucleotides match TRBD2. Germline loops: CDR1 KGHSH, CDR2 LQKENI. Trimming at V came to 0 bases and at J to 2 bases, leaving 5 bases not matched to a gene. CDR3 length: 16 residues. The CDR3 region has the DNA TGTGCCAGCTCACCACCGCTAACTAGCGGTCAAGAGACCCAGTACTTC. Its translation: CASSPPLTSGQETQYF.

This clone was detected only once. The chain recombines TRBV5-8 with TRBJ2-5, with 8 nucleotides matching TRBD2. The CDR3 spans 15 residues. Trimming cost V 7 bases and J 1 base; bases outside gene matches: 9. Looked up from germline, CDR1 is SGHTS and CDR2 is YDEGEE. This chain's CDR3 is CASLTRAGVQETQYF. Here the CDR3 DNA reads TGTGCCAGCCTCACTCGAGCGGGGGTCCAAGAGACCCAGTACTTC.

The chain employs TRBV25-1 and TRBJ2-7; the match to TRBD2 covers 10 bases. This CDR3 contains 17 residues. The V and J ends lost 1 base and 7 bases, in that order; junction bases with no gene match: 13. CDR1 MGHDK and CDR2 SYGVNS come from the germline V gene. The chain's CDR3 is CASSEWASGSAPGEQYF. The DNA of the CDR3 is TGTGCCAGCAGTGAATGGGCTAGCGGGAGCGCCCCTGGGGAGCAGTACTTC.

The chain carries TRBV4-2 and TRBJ1-1; D perhaps matches TRBD1 (5 bases). CDR1 and CDR2 (germline): LGHNA, YNFKEQ. The CDR3 loop spans 12 amino acids. V dropped 0 bases and J dropped 6 bases, with 5 bases sitting between them. The CDR3 protein is CASSQDRAEAFF. CDR3 DNA sequence: TGTGCCAGCAGCCAAGACAGGGCTGAAGCTTTCTTT.

The V and J genes are TRBV18 and TRBJ2-7, with D tentatively TRBD2 (5 bases). Looked up from germline, CDR1 is KGHSH and CDR2 is LQKENI. This CDR3 region has 14 residues. The germline V and J ends were trimmed by 5 bases and 0 bases, with 11 bases remaining between them. The chain's CDR3 is CASSSATNSYEQYF. CDR3 DNA sequence: TGTGCCAGCTCATCCGCGACTAACTCCTACGAGCAGTACTTC. Drawing the rest from reference TRBV18 and TRBJ2-7, the complete variable domain is NAGVMQNPRHLVRRRGQEARLRCSPMKGHSHVYWYRQLPEEGLKFMVYLQKENIIDESGMPKERFSAEFPKEGPSILRIQQVVRGDSAAYFCASSSATNSYEQYFGPGTRLTVT.

The V and J genes are TRBV6-6 and TRBJ2-2, with 9 bases matching TRBD2. With V trimmed by 8 bases and J by 3 bases, 7 bases remained unmatched. Looked up from germline, CDR1 is MNHNY and CDR2 is SVGAGI (reference sequence). The CDR3 sequence is 15 residues long. CDR3 DNA sequence: TGTGCCAGCGTAGCGGGAGTAGGCTACACCGGGGAGCTGTTTTTT. Its protein product is CASVAGVGYTGELFF.

This chain connects TRBV5-1 to TRBJ2-3, with D perhaps matching TRBD2 (6 bases). The germline CDR1 and CDR2 sequences are SGHRS and YFSETQ. The length of the CDR3 is 16 residues. The V and J ends lost 0 bases and 5 bases respectively, with 16 bases between them. CDR3 sequence: CASSLGVGGAQDTQYF. DNA of the CDR3: TGCGCCAGCAGCTTGGGGGTCGGAGGGGCCCAAGATACGCAGTATTTT.

The chain couples TRBV7-8 to TRBJ2-7, with 13 nucleotides matching TRBD2. Trimming took 5 bases from V and 3 from J; bases not matched to a gene: 13. The CDR3 is 18 residues long. Germline assignment: CDR1 SGHVS and CDR2 FQNEAQ. The CDR3 loop is CASSKPGLAGFLVYEQYF. The CDR3 region has the DNA TGTGCCAGCAGCAAACCGGGACTAGCGGGATTTTTAGTCTACGAGCAGTACTTC. Together with reference TRBV7-8 and TRBJ2-7, the CDR3 gives the full variable domain: GAGVSQSPRYKVAKRGQDVALRCDPISGHVSLFWYQQALGQGPEFLTYFQNEAQLDKSGLPSDRFFAERPEGSVSTLKIQRTQQEDSAVYLCASSKPGLAGFLVYEQYFGPGTRLTVT.

The chain employs TRBV7-9 and TRBJ2-5; 9 bases are shared with TRBD1. The CDR3 consists of 16 residues. The germline V gene has CDR1 SEHNR and CDR2 FQNEAQ (reference sequence). V trimming: 2 bases; J trimming: 4 bases; junction bases outside the gene matches: 8. The CDR3 loop reads CASSLIRGTGSETQYF. In DNA, the CDR3 is TGTGCCAGCAGCTTAATCCGGGGGACAGGGTCAGAGACCCAGTACTTC.

The gene calls are TRBV29-1 and TRBJ1-2, with 8 bases that match TRBD1. V shed 0 bases, J shed 8 bases, and the junction held 8 bases outside the gene matches. The CDR3 contains 14 residues. CDR1 and CDR2 (germline): SQVTM, ANQGSEA. This CDR3 is CSVEDQQGARGYTF. The DNA of the CDR3 is TGCAGCGTTGAAGATCAGCAGGGGGCAAGGGGCTACACCTTC. Together with reference TRBV29-1 and TRBJ1-2, the CDR3 gives the full variable domain: SAVISQKPSRDICQRGTSLTIQCQVDSQVTMMFWYRQQPGQSLTLIATANQGSEATYESGFVIDKFPISRPNLTFSTLTVSNMSPEDSSIYLCSVEDQQGARGYTFGSGTRLTVV.

The chain recombines TRBV6-1 with TRBJ1-2; perhaps TRBD1 as D (5 bases). The CDR3 sequence is 14 residues long. Trimming left V 3 bases short and J 2 bases short, with 10 bases between. Per germline, CDR1 MNHNS and CDR2 SASEGT. The CDR3 region has the DNA TGTGCCAGCAGTGAGGTTCCAGGGAACTATGGCTACACCTTC. Translating gives CASSEVPGNYGYTF.

This chain links TRBV29-1 with TRBJ2-5, with a possible D match to TRBD2 (5 bases). Trimming stripped 7 bases from V and 7 bases from J, with 16 bases between. This CDR3 has 12 amino acids. Germline CDR1 is SQVTM and CDR2 is ANQGSEA. DNA for the CDR3: TGCAGCGCCGAAGGACCCCGGGGGACCCAGTACTTC. Its translation: CSAEGPRGTQYF.